Following are 17 T cell receptor beta chains from one sample sequenced in a study of cytomegalovirus exposure and HLA in healthy donors. Clones were sequenced by immunoSEQ multiplex PCR, and TCRdb holds only the in-frame ones, with some missing. The data contain around 180,000 clones, approximately 80% of them seen just once; the ten biggest clones take up approximately 7%. Sequencing input: PBMCs. The origin of the receptors is a man between 18 and 29 years old in good health and CMV-seropositive.

This clone was seen only once. The chain links TRBV7-3 to TRBJ2-7; D may be TRBD2 (5 bases). Germline values: CDR1 SGHTA, CDR2 FQGTGA. V gave up 0 bases and J gave up 6 bases, with 12 bases separating them. This CDR3 region has 14 residues. The CDR3 bases are TGTGCCAGCAGCTTAACGGGCGGACGGGGCGAGCAGTACTTC. It yields the protein CASSLTGGRGEQYF.

The CDR3, as DNA: TGTGCCAGCAGTTTCGGGAAGCGACCCAGCTCCTACGAGCAGTACTTC. Encoded protein: CASSFGKRPSSYEQYF. The chain links TRBV27 to TRBJ2-7; possible D gene TRBD2, 5 bases. This CDR3 region has 16 residues. V lost 3 bases, J lost 0 bases, and 15 bases lay in between. The V gene's germline CDR1 is MNHEY and CDR2 SMNVEV (reference sequence).

CDR3 amino acids: CASSNPGGPQETQYF. CDR3 coding DNA: TGTGCCAGTTCCAACCCAGGAGGCCCCCAAGAGACCCAGTACTTC. This sequence joins TRBV19 and TRBJ2-5, with D tentatively TRBD2 (5 bases). This CDR3 comprises 15 residues. Trimming shortened V by 8 bases and J by 1 base, and 17 bases separated the two germline ends. Germline V gene lookup returns CDR1 LNHDA and CDR2 SQIVND (reference sequence).

The chain combines TRBV6-6 with TRBJ2-3; 16 nucleotides align to TRBD2. The V segment lost 6 bases and the J segment 6 bases; nucleotides outside the gene matches: 3. CDR1 and CDR2 (germline): MNHNY, SVGAGI (reference sequence). The CDR3 is made up of 15 amino acids. CDR3 amino acids: CASSGTSGRADTQYF. CDR3 coding DNA: TGTGCCAGCAGCGGGACTAGCGGGAGGGCGGATACGCAGTATTTT.

The rearrangement uses TRBV6-5 and TRBJ1-1; maybe TRBD1 (5 bases). The germline CDR1 and CDR2 sequences are MNHEY and SVGAGI. Trimming removed 6 bases from V and 1 base from J, with 15 bases in between. This CDR3 contains 15 residues. CDR3 coding DNA: TGTGCCAGCAGGCCTGCGGCCAGGGCGAACACTGAAGCTTTCTTT. Amino acids: CASRPAARANTEAFF.

The V gene is TRBV11-3, the J gene TRBJ2-2, with D perhaps TRBD2 (5 bases). There are 15 residues in the CDR3. The V gene's germline CDR1 is SGHNT and CDR2 YENEEA. Trimming took 2 bases from V and 3 from J, leaving 10 bases between them. The CDR3 region has the DNA TGTGCCAGCAGCTTATCTCGGGGATACACCGGGGAGCTGTTTTTT. Protein: CASSLSRGYTGELFF.

The chain combines TRBV19 with TRBJ2-7, with a tentative D call TRBD2 (6 bases). The CDR3 sequence is 16 residues long. V gave up 4 bases and J gave up 2 bases, with 18 bases separating them. CDR1 and CDR2 from the germline V gene are LNHDA and SQIVND (reference sequence). CDR3: CASSTRPSGVPYEQYF. The DNA for the CDR3 is TGTGCCAGTAGTACCCGCCCGTCGGGAGTCCCCTACGAGCAGTACTTC.

The V gene is TRBV6-5, the J gene TRBJ1-1; weak D call: TRBD1 (5 bases). The CDR3 extends over 14 amino acids. Per the germline V gene, CDR1 is MNHEY and CDR2 is SVGAGI. Trimming removed 2 bases from V and 1 base from J, with 8 bases in between. This CDR3 is CASSYVGENTEAFF. CDR3 nucleotides: TGTGCCAGCAGTTACGTAGGGGAGAACACTGAAGCTTTCTTT.

The V gene is TRBV4-2, the J gene TRBJ2-1, with 11 nucleotides matching TRBD2. The CDR3 has 17 amino acids. The junction had 6 bases not matched to a gene; V was cut back by 1 base and J by 4 bases. Germline CDR1 reads LGHNA; CDR2 reads YNFKEQ. The chain's CDR3 is CASSQVGTSGPYNEQFF. The CDR3 DNA sequence: TGTGCCAGCAGCCAAGTGGGGACTAGCGGCCCGTACAATGAGCAGTTCTTC.

The chain has TRBV7-2 and TRBJ2-2; maybe TRBD2 (6 bases). V gave up 5 bases and J gave up 2 bases, with 12 bases separating them. The CDR3 totals 15 residues. From germline, CDR1 is SGHTA and CDR2 FQGNSA. The CDR3 DNA reads TGTGCCAGCAGCCGGCTGACTAGTAACACCGGGGAGCTGTTTTTT. Translation gives CASSRLTSNTGELFF.

The chain has TRBV4-2 and TRBJ1-1; TRBD1 is a possible D gene (5 bases). This CDR3 is 16 amino acids long. Germline lookup yields CDR1 LGHNA and CDR2 YNFKEQ. V gave up 0 bases and J gave up 2 bases, with 13 bases separating them. The CDR3 DNA is TGTGCCAGCAGCCAAGAGGGCGGGGCCCTTAACACTGAAGCTTTCTTT. Amino acids: CASSQEGGALNTEAFF.

This chain joins TRBV2 and TRBJ2-3; D unclear. This CDR3 is built from 13 residues. Deletions cut 6 bases from V and 4 bases from J, with 11 bases between. Germline assignment: CDR1 SNHLY and CDR2 FYNNEI. CDR3 sequence: CASRADWADTQYF. The CDR3 nucleotides read TGTGCCAGCAGGGCCGACTGGGCAGATACGCAGTATTTT.

This chain joins TRBV7-2 and TRBJ2-1; 9 positions agree with TRBD2. V was clipped by 6 bases and J by 0 bases; unmatched bases: 15. There are 19 residues in the CDR3. Germline CDR1 SGHTA, CDR2 FQGNSA. The CDR3 DNA is TGTGCCAGCAGGACGAGACCGGGGGGCGGGAGGGCCTCCTACAATGAGCAGTTCTTC. It specifies CASRTRPGGGRASYNEQFF.

This sequence joins TRBV20-1 and TRBJ2-5; maybe TRBD2 (5 bases). Germline values: CDR1 DFQATT, CDR2 SNEGSKA (reference sequence). V lost 6 bases to trimming and J lost 5 bases, with 10 bases between them. This CDR3 comprises 11 residues. The CDR3 loop is CSAVARETQYF. The CDR3 DNA follows: TGCAGTGCGGTAGCGCGTGAGACCCAGTACTTC.

The chain carries TRBV19 and TRBJ1-1, with 8 bases lining up with TRBD1. V lost 7 bases and J lost 8; bases outside the gene matches: 6. The germline V gene encodes CDR1 LNHDA and CDR2 SQIVND (reference sequence). The CDR3 sequence is 12 residues long. CDR3 bases: TGTGCCAGTACCAAGACAGGGGCCGAAGCTTTCTTT. Residues: CASTKTGAEAFF.

DNA for the CDR3: TGTGCCAGCACCCGAGATCAGCCCCAGCATTTT. Translation: CASTRDQPQHF. This chain connects TRBV28 to TRBJ1-5; D is unclear. CDR1 is MDHEN and CDR2 is SYDVKM in the germline V gene. Trimming pared 7 bases from V and 5 bases from J, leaving 6 bases between. The CDR3 sequence is 11 residues long. Supplemented by reference TRBV28 and TRBJ1-5, the full variable domain reads DVKVTQSSRYLVKRTGEKVFLECVQDMDHENMFWYRQDPGLGLRLIYFSYDVKMKEKGDIPEGYSVSREKKERFSLILESASTNQTSMYLCASTRDQPQHFGDGTRLSIL.

The gene calls are TRBV28 and TRBJ1-5, with 8 bases aligning to TRBD1. V was clipped by 6 bases and J by 6 bases; unmatched bases: 7. Germline V gene data show CDR1 as MDHEN and CDR2 as SYDVKM. This CDR3 is 14 amino acids long. The CDR3 DNA reads TGTGCCAGCAGCCCGGCAGGGGGCAGTCAGCCCCAGCATTTT. It codes for CASSPAGGSQPQHF.